Listed below are T cell receptor beta chains from one sample, sequenced in a study of cytomegalovirus exposure and HLA in healthy donors. Method: immunoSEQ multiplex PCR; TCRdb's copy keeps in-frame clones and lacks some. The profile shows about 120,000 clones, about 87% of them singletons. Sequencing was done on a sample of PBMCs. Receptors originate from a woman between 18 and 29 years old in good health and CMV-seronegative. The CDR3 runs from the conserved cysteine through the conserved F or W. The D gene is left open where the match is weak. A row's size may be missing; if present it is once, few, many or a size class.

TRBV30,TRBJ1-2,.,.,CAWSQPGQWGGYTF,TGTGCCTGGAGTCAGCCGGGACAATGGGGTGGCTACACCTTC
TRBV7-9,TRBJ2-1,.,TRBD2,CASSSGVFSGGRNEQFF,TGTGCCAGCAGCTCAGGGGTTTTTTCGGGAGGGCGTAATGAGCAGTTCTTC
TRBV18,TRBJ1-2,.,.,CASSPPGTQTYGYTF,TGTGCCAGCTCACCGCCCGGGACACAGACCTATGGCTACACCTTC
TRBV28,TRBJ1-5,.,TRBD1,CASRDRAVQPQHF,TGTGCCAGCCGGGACAGGGCTGTTCAGCCCCAGCATTTT
TRBV5-6,TRBJ2-2,once,.,CASKKVDRNTGELFF,TGTGCCAGTAAAAAGGTCGACAGAAACACCGGGGAGCTGTTTTTT
TRBV7-7,TRBJ1-6,once,.,CASSIGGNSPLHF,TGTGCCAGCAGCATCGGTGGTAATTCACCCCTCCACTTT
TRBV28,TRBJ2-7,.,TRBD1,CASSSPSGTGGEQYF,TGTGCCAGCAGTTCCCCGTCCGGGACAGGGGGCGAGCAGTACTTC
TRBV19,TRBJ2-7,once,TRBD2,CASSIQRGDPYEQYF,TGTGCCAGTAGTATCCAGCGGGGAGACCCCTACGAGCAGTACTTC
TRBV19,TRBJ2-1,once,.,CASSKKTEGYNEQFF,TGTGCCAGTAGTAAAAAGACAGAAGGTTACAATGAGCAGTTCTTC
TRBV27,TRBJ2-7,.,.,CASSLSPASFKSSYEQYF,TGTGCCAGCAGTTTATCTCCAGCGTCTTTTAAAAGCTCCTACGAGCAGTACTTC
TRBV5-1,TRBJ1-3,.,TRBD1,CASSLGQGVSGNTIYF,TGCGCCAGCAGCTTGGGACAGGGGGTATCCGGAAACACCATATATTTT
TRBV7-8,TRBJ2-5,.,.,CASSLDTWTNQETQYF,TGTGCCAGCAGCTTAGATACCTGGACAAACCAAGAGACCCAGTACTTC
TRBV4-3,TRBJ2-1,.,TRBD2,CASSQDRAGDPHEQFF,TGCGCCAGCAGCCAAGATCGGGCGGGAGATCCCCATGAGCAGTTCTTC
TRBV25-1,TRBJ2-1,.,.,CASSESGGLYNEQFF,TGTGCCAGCAGTGAATCTGGCGGGCTGTACAATGAGCAGTTCTTC
TRBV30,TRBJ1-5,.,.,CAWSDRDGQPQHF,TGTGCCTGGAGTGACAGGGATGGCCAGCCCCAGCATTTT
TRBV19,TRBJ1-5,.,.,CASSIDRGSNQPQHF,TGTGCCAGTAGTATAGACAGGGGAAGCAATCAGCCCCAGCATTTT
TRBV15,TRBJ2-3,once,TRBD2,CATSSPSGGSTDTQYF,TGTGCCACCAGCAGTCCTAGCGGGGGGAGCACAGATACGCAGTATTTT
TRBV2,TRBJ2-7,few,.,CASSLYLVYEQYF,TGTGCCAGCAGCCTCTACCTAGTTTACGAGCAGTACTTC
TRBV30,TRBJ1-1,.,.,CAWSSQNTEAFF,TGTGCCTGGAGTTCACAGAACACTGAAGCTTTCTTT
TRBV6-6,TRBJ2-4,.,.,CASSYHPGGAKNIQYF,TGTGCCAGCAGTTACCACCCAGGGGGGGCCAAAAACATTCAGTACTTC
TRBV6-5,TRBJ1-2,.,.,CASRRPGNREGYTF,TGTGCCAGCAGACGCCCCGGGAACCGGGAGGGCTACACCTTC
TRBV10-2,TRBJ1-2,few,TRBD1,CASSESFPWDSYGYTF,TGCGCCAGCAGTGAGAGTTTCCCCTGGGACAGCTATGGCTACACCTTC
TRBV19,TRBJ1-1,.,TRBD1,CASSTFGQARWAFF,TGTGCCAGTAGTACTTTCGGACAGGCTAGGTGGGCTTTCTTT
TRBV7-7,TRBJ2-1,.,TRBD2,CASSLLAGAYNEQFF,TGTGCCAGCAGCTTACTAGCGGGGGCCTACAATGAGCAGTTCTTC
TRBV30,TRBJ1-6,.,.,CAWSGGFLPLHF,TGTGCCTGGAGTGGAGGGTTTTTGCCCCTCCACTTT
TRBV5-5,TRBJ1-1,.,.,CASSRGTVTEAFF,TGTGCCAGCAGCAGGGGAACGGTCACTGAAGCTTTCTTT
TRBV9,TRBJ2-7,.,.,CASSRGTAYEQYF,TGTGCCAGCTCAAGGGGCACGGCCTACGAGCAGTACTTC
TRBV5-5,TRBJ1-5,.,.,CASSFGEYSNQPQHF,TGTGCCAGCAGCTTCGGGGAGTATAGCAATCAGCCCCAGCATTTT
TRBV29-1,TRBJ2-7,.,TRBD2,CSVVFTSGREQYF,TGCAGCGTTGTGTTCACTAGCGGGAGGGAGCAGTACTTC
TRBV2,TRBJ2-5,.,TRBD2,CASSSSGGETQYF,TGTGCCAGCAGTTCAAGCGGGGGCGAGACCCAGTACTTC
TRBV7-8,TRBJ2-3,.,TRBD2,CASSSLAGSGTDTQYF,TGTGCCAGCAGCTCACTAGCGGGATCAGGCACAGATACGCAGTATTTT
TRBV5-4,TRBJ1-2,.,.,CASSFTGSSYGYTF,TGTGCCAGCAGCTTTACAGGGTCTAGCTATGGCTACACCTTC
TRBV30,TRBJ2-3,.,TRBD2,CAWRGLAGYSTQYF,TGTGCCTGGAGGGGACTAGCGGGGTATAGTACGCAGTATTTT
TRBV4-2,TRBJ1-2,.,TRBD1,CASSQGGRDSKFSNYGYTF,TGTGCCAGCAGCCAAGGTGGGCGGGACAGCAAATTTTCTAACTATGGCTACACCTTC
TRBV11-1,TRBJ1-4,.,.,CASSYTGTGEKLFF,TGTGCCAGCAGTTATACCGGGACTGGAGAAAAACTGTTTTTT
TRBV11-2,TRBJ1-1,.,.,CASSPGHLTTNTEAFF,TGTGCCAGCAGCCCGGGACACCTAACGACGAACACTGAAGCTTTCTTT
TRBV6-1,TRBJ1-2,.,.,CASSARDIGGYTF,TGTGCCAGCAGTGCCAGGGACATTGGGGGCTACACCTTC